A single sample gave rise to the 20 T cell receptor beta chains below, sequenced in a study of HIV-infected children after antiretroviral therapy interruption. Indicated treatment: PENTA 11 planned treatment interruption arm or continuous ART arm. RNA-based 3' RACE libraries used unique molecular identifiers. TCRdb fed the 3' RACE reads into MiXCR, producing one record per CDR3 protein. The sample records 70,000 to 90,000 distinct CDR3 sequences, 6% to 8.5% being singletons. Sequences were derived from CD45RA+ CD4+ T cells from PBMCs, pooled from several time points, sampled from a donor given antiretroviral therapy, either interrupted or continuous. Subset indicated: naive CD4+ CD45RA+ CD45RO- T cells. These receptors were collected from a pool of human donors with HIV.

This clonotype was seen many times. This chain links TRBV6-1 with TRBJ1-1; no firm D call. Per the germline V gene, CDR1 is MNHNS and CDR2 is SASEGT. The CDR3 is 14 residues long. V lost 5 bases to trimming and J lost 1 base, with 11 bases between them. Written as DNA, the CDR3 is TGTGCCAGCAGTCTCGTCCCACCGAACACTGAAGCTTTCTTT. This gives the protein CASSLVPPNTEAFF.

On this clonotype itself: A much larger clone is a single base away; this may be a read error. V gene TRBV28 combines with J gene TRBJ2-5; D possibly corresponds to TRBD2 (5 bases). This CDR3 has 10 residues. The V gene's germline CDR1 is MDHEN and CDR2 SYDVKM. CDR3 sequence (DNA): TGTGTCAGCTCCGGGAAGACCCAGTACTTC. Residues: CVSSGKTQYF.

This clonotype was seen at least ten times. The CDR3 loop reads CSARDLPVSPLHF. CDR3 nucleotides: TGCAGTGCTAGAGATCTCCCAGTCTCACCCCTCCACTTT. The rearrangement links TRBV20-1 to TRBJ1-6; D is undetermined. CDR3 length equals 13 residues. Trimming pared 0 bases from V and 10 bases from J, leaving 10 bases between. Germline V gives CDR1 DFQATT, CDR2 SNEGSKA (reference sequence).

This clonotype has ten or more counts. The chain couples TRBV30 to TRBJ2-6; D is ambiguous. The CDR3 is made up of 14 amino acids. The germline gives CDR1 GTSNPN, CDR2 SVGIG (reference sequence). The V gene lost 3 bases and the J gene lost 2 bases, with 8 bases spanning the gap. The DNA of the CDR3 is TGTGCCTGGAGAATGGCACCTGGGGCCAACGTCCTGACTTTC. Protein: CAWRMAPGANVLTF.

This clonotype appeared a few times. The CDR3 reads CASSRDGDSDQPQHF. CDR3 sequence (DNA): TGTGCCAGCAGCCGGGACGGGGACAGCGATCAGCCCCAGCATTTT. The chain couples TRBV5-5 to TRBJ1-5; 7 bases line up with TRBD1. The junction had 9 bases not matched to a gene; V was cut back by 4 bases and J by 5 bases. This CDR3 is built from 15 residues. CDR1 and CDR2 (germline): SGHKS, YYEKEE (reference sequence).

Turning to this clonotype: The junction and the germline gene differ at one end; a read error may be behind it. V gene TRBV11-3 combines with J gene TRBJ2-6; D uncertain. Germline V lookup: CDR1 SGHNT, CDR2 YENEEA. CDR3 size: 16 residues. CDR3 DNA: TGTACCAGCAGCTTAGTCCAGTTGTCTGGGGCCAACGTCCTGACTTTC. It yields the protein CTSSLVQLSGANVLTF.

This clonotype was counted at least ten times. The chain carries TRBV4-1 and TRBJ2-7; D unclear. Trimming removed 1 base at V and 2 bases at J, with 12 bases between. The CDR3 spans 15 residues. Germline values: CDR1 MGHRA, CDR2 YSYEKL. CDR3 sequence: CASSQGPTVAYEQYF. The CDR3 coding sequence is TGCGCCAGCAGCCAAGGTCCCACAGTAGCCTACGAGCAGTACTTC.

Of note for this clonotype: A read error may explain this, as a much larger clone is one base away. CDR3 sequence reads: CSSSPGHANTEAFF. CDR3 bases: TGTTCCAGCAGTCCTGGACATGCGAACACTGAAGCTTTCTTT. V and J are TRBV12-3 or TRBV12-4 and TRBJ1-1; D is possibly TRBD1 (5 bases). CDR3 length equals 14 residues.

This clonotype was seen more than once but under ten times. The chain uses TRBV14 and TRBJ1-3; D is uncertain. Germline V lookup: CDR1 SGHDN, CDR2 FVKESK. This CDR3 contains 17 residues. The V end lost 0 bases, the J end lost 9 bases, and 21 bases lay between the germline ends. The CDR3, as DNA: TGTGCCAGCAGCCAAGATCTATCAGGAGGTGCCTTGAGCACCATATATTTT. Protein product: CASSQDLSGGALSTIYF.

This clonotype was detected many times. The CDR3 loop is CASSFKRSQTQYF. The CDR3 bases are TGTGCCAGCAGTTTTAAGCGGTCGCAGACCCAGTACTTC. V is TRBV12-3 or TRBV12-4 and J is TRBJ2-5, with D maybe TRBD2 (5 bases). The CDR3 totals 13 residues. The V gene lost 3 bases and the J gene lost 6 bases, with 11 bases spanning the gap.

The chain is built from TRBV7-9 and TRBJ2-1; TRBD2 matches at 8 bases. The CDR3 runs 16 residues. Trimming cost V 6 bases and J 4 bases; bases outside gene matches: 11. The V gene's germline CDR1 is SEHNR and CDR2 FQNEAQ (reference sequence). The CDR3, as DNA: TGTGCCAGCAGACCACGGGGGGGCCCAATGTACAATGAGCAGTTCTTC. It translates to CASRPRGGPMYNEQFF. The variable domain in full, with the rest retrieved from reference TRBV7-9 and TRBJ2-1, is DTGVSQNPRHKITKRGQNVTFRCDPISEHNRLYWYRQTLGQGPEFLTYFQNEAQLEKSRLLSDRFSAERPKGSFSTLEIQRTEQGDSAMYLCASRPRGGPMYNEQFFGPGTRLTVL.

This clonotype was recorded many times. The chain employs TRBV18 and TRBJ2-7; D is unresolved. The CDR3 is made up of 13 amino acids. The ends were cut back, 1 base at V and 6 bases at J, with 10 bases in the middle. Per germline, CDR1 KGHSH and CDR2 LQKENI. CDR3 sequence (DNA): TGTGCCAGCTCACCACGGCTAGGCCCCGAGCAGTACTTC. Translated: CASSPRLGPEQYF.

This clonotype was detected ten times or more. The chain links TRBV10-3 to TRBJ2-7, with TRBD2 identical over 7 bases. Germline V gene lookup returns CDR1 ENHRY and CDR2 SYGVKD. This CDR3 has 14 residues. Trimming at V came to 10 bases and at J to 2 bases, leaving 11 bases not matched to a gene. CDR3 loop: CATTASGGTYEQYF. The CDR3, as DNA: TGTGCCACCACGGCCTCCGGGGGGACCTACGAGCAGTACTTC.

Ten or more counts support this clonotype. The CDR3 protein is CASSLGRSETQYF. As DNA, the CDR3 is TGTGCCAGCAGCTTAGGTAGATCAGAGACCCAGTACTTC. The V and J genes are TRBV7-3 and TRBJ2-5; no clear D. V was trimmed by 2 bases and J by 4 bases, leaving 8 bases between them. This CDR3 is 13 amino acids long. The V gene's germline CDR1 is SGHTA and CDR2 FQGTGA.

This clonotype was seen more than once but under ten times. CDR3 sequence: CASSIAQSTGELFF. CDR3 coding DNA: TGTGCCAGTAGTATAGCCCAAAGCACCGGGGAGCTGTTTTTT. The chain links TRBV19 to TRBJ2-2; D unclear. Deletions cut 1 base from V and 4 bases from J, with 7 bases between. The CDR3 contains 14 residues. The germline gives CDR1 LNHDA, CDR2 SQIVND (reference sequence). The variable domain in full, with the rest retrieved from reference TRBV19 and TRBJ2-2, is DGGITQSPKYLFRKEGQNVTLSCEQNLNHDAMYWYRQDPGQGLRLIYYSQIVNDFQKGDIAEGYSVSREKKESFPLTVTSAQKNPTAFYLCASSIAQSTGELFFGEGSRLTVL.

The chain joins TRBV29-1 to TRBJ2-7; no definite D call. Germline CDR1 is SQVTM and CDR2 is ANQGSEA. The CDR3 has 12 residues. Trimming stripped 4 bases from V and 0 bases from J, with 7 bases between. The CDR3 DNA sequence: TGCAGCGTTGGGGTCCGCTCCTACGAGCAGTACTTC. Translated, it gives CSVGVRSYEQYF.

DNA of the CDR3: TGCAGTGCTAGAGGGAACAGTCTTGGCACAGATACGCAGTATTTT. Protein product: CSARGNSLGTDTQYF. The chain employs TRBV20-1 and TRBJ2-3; D not certain. Trimming shortened V by 1 base and J by 1 base, and 12 bases separated the two germline ends. CDR3 length equals 15 residues. Germline lookup yields CDR1 DFQATT and CDR2 SNEGSKA (reference sequence).

This clonotype was recorded many times. The chain uses TRBV6-1 and TRBJ2-4, with D possibly being TRBD2 (5 bases). The CDR3 loop spans 15 amino acids. The ends were cut back, 2 bases at V and 7 bases at J, with 15 bases in the middle. Germline assignment: CDR1 MNHNS and CDR2 SASEGT. CDR3 residues: CASSERRVRRNIQYF. Here the CDR3 DNA reads TGTGCCAGCAGTGAACGACGGGTAAGGAGGAACATTCAGTACTTC.

This clonotype showed up many times. The rearrangement uses TRBV20-1 and TRBJ2-3, with 8 bases fitting TRBD1. The CDR3 covers 16 residues. The V gene's germline CDR1 is DFQATT and CDR2 SNEGSKA (reference sequence). Losses at the gene ends were 5 bases for V and 1 base for J; bases not matched to a gene: 11. The CDR3: CSAPRTGGGGTDTQYF. The CDR3, as DNA: TGCAGTGCTCCAAGAACAGGGGGAGGTGGCACAGATACGCAGTATTTT.

There are many counts of this clonotype. The rearrangement joins TRBV21-1 to TRBJ2-2; the D call TRBD1 from the table was never checked on the DNA. TRBV21-1 corresponds to a pseudogene. The CDR3 is 18 residues long. The CDR3, as DNA: TGTGCCAGCAACGAGGCCATGTCACAGGGGGCAGGGACCGGGGAGCTGTTTTTT. Encoded protein: CASNEAMSQGAGTGELFF.